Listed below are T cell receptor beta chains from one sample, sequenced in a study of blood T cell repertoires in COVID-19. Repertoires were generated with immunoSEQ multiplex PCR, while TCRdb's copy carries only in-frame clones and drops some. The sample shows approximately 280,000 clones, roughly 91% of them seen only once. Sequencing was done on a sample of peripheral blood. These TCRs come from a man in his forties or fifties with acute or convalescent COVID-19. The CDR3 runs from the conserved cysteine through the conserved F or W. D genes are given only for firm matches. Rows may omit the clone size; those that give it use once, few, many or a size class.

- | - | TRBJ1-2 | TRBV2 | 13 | CASRPGMVNGYTF | TGTGCCAGCAGGCCCGGGATGGTCAATGGCTACACCTTC
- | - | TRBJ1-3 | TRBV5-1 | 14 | CASSQDPSGNTIYF | TGCGCCAGCAGCCAGGATCCCTCTGGAAACACCATATATTTT
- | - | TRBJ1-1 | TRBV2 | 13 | CASSSGKIDGAFF | TGTGCCAGCAGTTCCGGAAAAATTGACGGGGCTTTCTTT
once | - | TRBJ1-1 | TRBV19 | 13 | CASSIEGGTEAFF | TGTGCCAGTAGTATTGAGGGAGGAACTGAAGCTTTCTTT
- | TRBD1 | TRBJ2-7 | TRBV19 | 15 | CASSERTGWTYEQYF | TGTGCCAGTAGCGAACGGACAGGGTGGACCTACGAGCAGTACTTC
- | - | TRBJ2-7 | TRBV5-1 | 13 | CASSFPGVNEQYF | TGCGCCAGCAGCTTCCCAGGGGTGAACGAGCAGTACTTC
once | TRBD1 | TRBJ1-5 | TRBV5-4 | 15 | CASSYRGSSNQPQHF | TGTGCCAGCAGCTACAGGGGTTCTAGCAATCAGCCCCAGCATTTT
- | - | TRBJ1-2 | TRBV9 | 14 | CASSQTGGPYGYTF | TGTGCCAGCAGCCAGACGGGGGGCCCCTATGGCTACACCTTC
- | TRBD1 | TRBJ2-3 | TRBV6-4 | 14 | CASSDFQGADTQYF | TGTGCCAGCAGTGACTTCCAGGGGGCAGATACGCAGTATTTT
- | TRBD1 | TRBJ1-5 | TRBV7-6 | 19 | CASSLAAGQGAASNQPQHF | TGTGCCAGCAGCTTAGCGGCGGGACAGGGGGCCGCTAGCAATCAGCCCCAGCATTTT
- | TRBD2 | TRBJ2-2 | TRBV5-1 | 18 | CASSLGVAGLGNTGELFF | TGCGCCAGCAGCTTGGGGGTAGCGGGACTCGGGAACACCGGGGAGCTGTTTTTT
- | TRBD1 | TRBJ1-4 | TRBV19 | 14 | CASRVGTGEEKLFF | TGTGCCAGTAGGGTGGGGACAGGGGAAGAAAAACTGTTTTTT
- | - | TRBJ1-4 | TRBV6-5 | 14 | CASSYSRRIEKLFF | TGTGCCAGCAGTTACTCTCGGAGGATAGAAAAACTGTTTTTT
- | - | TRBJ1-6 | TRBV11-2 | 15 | CASSSSANSNSPLHF | TGTGCCAGCAGCTCATCCGCGAATAGTAATTCACCCCTCCACTTT
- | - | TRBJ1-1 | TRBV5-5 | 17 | CASSLQDRFTMNTEAFF | TGTGCCAGCAGCCTTCAAGACAGATTTACCATGAACACTGAAGCTTTCTTT
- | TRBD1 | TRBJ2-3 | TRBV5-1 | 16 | CASSLRTGGLSDTQYF | TGCGCCAGCAGCCTGAGGACAGGGGGACTATCAGATACGCAGTATTTT
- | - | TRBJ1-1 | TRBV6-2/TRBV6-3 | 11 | CASSRGTEAFF | TGTGCCAGCAGTAGAGGCACTGAAGCTTTCTTT
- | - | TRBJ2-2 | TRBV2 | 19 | CASSGPYSTHPSSTGELFF | TGTGCCAGCAGTGGCCCGTATTCGACACACCCGTCCTCGACCGGGGAGCTGTTTTTT
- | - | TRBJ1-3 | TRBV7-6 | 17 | CASSLVSWTASGNTIYF | TGTGCCAGCAGCTTAGTCAGCTGGACAGCCTCTGGAAACACCATATATTTT
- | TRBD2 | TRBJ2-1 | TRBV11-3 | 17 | CASSLGGARGEYNEQFF | TGTGCCAGCAGCTTAGGAGGGGCTCGGGGGGAGTACAATGAGCAGTTCTTC
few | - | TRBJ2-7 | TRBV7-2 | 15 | CASSLAPGALGEQYF | TGTGCCAGCAGCTTAGCTCCAGGGGCCTTGGGTGAGCAGTACTTC
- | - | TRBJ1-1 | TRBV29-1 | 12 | CSSNQGLTEAFF | TGCAGCTCGAACCAGGGCCTCACTGAAGCTTTCTTT
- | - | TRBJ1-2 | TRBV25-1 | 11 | CASRQGYGYTF | TGTGCCAGCAGGCAGGGGTATGGCTACACCTTC
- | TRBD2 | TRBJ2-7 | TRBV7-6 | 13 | CASSLATSGFKYF | TGTGCCAGCAGCTTAGCTACTAGCGGGTTCAAGTACTTC
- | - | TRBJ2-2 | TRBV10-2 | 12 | CASSGNTGELFF | TGCGCCAGCAGCGGGAACACCGGGGAGCTGTTTTTT
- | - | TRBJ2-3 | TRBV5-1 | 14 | CASSRTASTDTQYF | TGCGCCAGCAGCCGGACAGCCTCCACAGATACGCAGTATTTT
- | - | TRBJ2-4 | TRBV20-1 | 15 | CSASLAGGAKNIQYF | TGCAGTGCTAGTTTGGCAGGGGGGGCCAAAAACATTCAGTACTTC
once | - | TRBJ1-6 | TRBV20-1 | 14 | CSASAGVSGSPLHF | TGCAGTGCTAGTGCAGGGGTCTCAGGGTCACCCCTCCACTTT
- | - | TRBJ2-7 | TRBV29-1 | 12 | CSVGQSSYEQYF | TGCAGCGTTGGACAGAGCTCCTACGAGCAGTACTTC
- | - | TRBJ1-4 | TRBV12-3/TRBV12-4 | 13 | CASTQDFYEKLFF | TGTGCCAGCACCCAGGACTTTTACGAAAAACTGTTTTTT